Listed below are T cell receptor beta chains from one sample, sequenced in a study of CD8+ T cells in alopecia areata. Profiling relied on immunoSEQ multiplex PCR, and the TCRdb table lists in-frame clones only, not all of them. The sample comprises 120,000 to 150,000 clones, approximately 87% of which are singletons, and more than 12% rests with the top ten. The sequencing here drew on CD8+ T cells sorted from blood, taken at week 0. These receptors were taken from a human donor with alopecia areata. Both conserved end residues are part of each CDR3. D genes are given only for firm matches. Rows may omit the clone size; those that give it use once, few, many or a size class.

CDR3nt	CDR3aa	j_gene	abundance	v_gene	d_gene
TGCGCCAGCAGCCAAGGGATTCTAGCGGGACGGGAGCAGTACTTC	CASSQGILAGREQYF	TRBJ2-7	once	TRBV4-1	TRBD2
TGTGCCAGCAGCCCGGGACTACCCCTCGAGCAGTACTTC	CASSPGLPLEQYF	TRBJ2-7	.	TRBV7-2	TRBD2
TGTGCCAGCAGCGGGCGGACTAGCACAGATACGCAGTATTTT	CASSGRTSTDTQYF	TRBJ2-3	.	TRBV9	.
TGCAGCGTGACTGACCCTAGCGGAATCACAGATACGCAGTATTTT	CSVTDPSGITDTQYF	TRBJ2-3	.	TRBV29-1	TRBD2
TGCAGCGTGACCGGGGCCGGAGGATATAGTGGTGAAAAACTGTTTTTT	CSVTGAGGYSGEKLFF	TRBJ1-4	few	TRBV29-1	.
TGTGCCAGCAGCTGGCGGGGGGCCCACGAGCAGTACTTC	CASSWRGAHEQYF	TRBJ2-7	.	TRBV2	TRBD2
TGTGCCAGCAGCTTACGGCTAGCGGGAGGAAAAGAGACCCAGTACTTC	CASSLRLAGGKETQYF	TRBJ2-5	.	TRBV7-9	TRBD2
TGTGCCAGCAGCCCCACCGGGACTACCGATCAATTGTACGAGCAGTACTTC	CASSPTGTTDQLYEQYF	TRBJ2-7	.	TRBV7-9	TRBD2
TGTGCCAGCAGCGAAGGAGGATCCAATGAGCAGTTCTTC	CASSEGGSNEQFF	TRBJ2-1	few	TRBV7-9	.
TGTGCCAGCAGCCCCCGGGAAGGGGTCTTATACGAGCAGTACTTC	CASSPREGVLYEQYF	TRBJ2-7	once	TRBV11-2	.
TGTGCCAGCAGCTTAGCGGTCCGGGGCCCGTCCTACAATGAGCAGTTCTTC	CASSLAVRGPSYNEQFF	TRBJ2-1	.	TRBV7-8	.
TGTGCCAGCAGCGTAGATCTAGGCTCCTACGAGCAGTACTTC	CASSVDLGSYEQYF	TRBJ2-7	.	TRBV9	.
TGCGCCAGCAGCTACACATGGGGACACTTACACAATGAGCAGTTCTTC	CASSYTWGHLHNEQFF	TRBJ2-1	.	TRBV5-1	.
TGTGCCAGTAGTATCCGCCGGACAGGACTTGAAGCTTTCTTT	CASSIRRTGLEAFF	TRBJ1-1	.	TRBV19	TRBD1
TGCAGCGTGGGACAGGGGGCGTCGGCTAACTATGGCTACACCTTC	CSVGQGASANYGYTF	TRBJ1-2	.	TRBV29-1	TRBD1
TGTGCCAGCAGCCGAGTAGGGGAAGAGGAGCAGTACTTC	CASSRVGEEEQYF	TRBJ2-7	.	TRBV5-6	.
TGTGCCAGCAGCCCATCGAACACTGAAGCTTTCTTT	CASSPSNTEAFF	TRBJ1-1	.	TRBV7-8	.
TGTGCTAGTGCCCGCGGGGGAACCTACGAGCAGTACTTC	CASARGGTYEQYF	TRBJ2-7	.	TRBV12-5	TRBD2
TGTGCCAGCACTCCGGAGGACGTGAACACTGAAGCTTTCTTT	CASTPEDVNTEAFF	TRBJ1-1	.	TRBV25-1	.
TGTGCCAGCAGCTCGGAGGGGATCTCCTACGAGCAGTACTTC	CASSSEGISYEQYF	TRBJ2-7	.	TRBV2	.
TGTGCCAGCAGCTTTGGGACAGGGGATTACGAGCAGTACTTC	CASSFGTGDYEQYF	TRBJ2-7	.	TRBV7-8	TRBD1
TGCAGCGTTGAAGCGGACCGATCCTACGAGCAGTACTTC	CSVEADRSYEQYF	TRBJ2-7	few	TRBV29-1	.
TGTGCCAGCAGCCTTAGCAGGACACAGAATACGCAGTATTTT	CASSLSRTQNTQYF	TRBJ2-3	.	TRBV9	.
TGTGCCAGCAGCTTAGTCGGGGAAGAGTACACCTTC	CASSLVGEEYTF	TRBJ1-2	.	TRBV7-9	.
TGTGCCAGCAGTCCGGGACAGATTCACACTGAAGCTTTCTTT	CASSPGQIHTEAFF	TRBJ1-1	.	TRBV27	TRBD1
TGTGCCAGCAGTTTATTGCGGGAGGACGATGAGCAGTTCTTC	CASSLLREDDEQFF	TRBJ2-1	.	TRBV28	TRBD2
TGTGCCAGCAGCTCCTCCGGACAGGGGTATAATTCACCCCTCCACTTT	CASSSSGQGYNSPLHF	TRBJ1-6	.	TRBV11-1	TRBD1
TGTGCCAGCAGCGATGGGACAGGGGGATACAATGAGCAGTTCTTC	CASSDGTGGYNEQFF	TRBJ2-1	.	TRBV7-9	TRBD1
TGTGCCAGTAGTATAGCCATGAACACTGAAGCTTTCTTT	CASSIAMNTEAFF	TRBJ1-1	.	TRBV19	.
TGTGCCTGGAGTGCGCCGTGGAATGAGCAGTTCTTC	CAWSAPWNEQFF	TRBJ2-1	.	TRBV30	.
TGCGCCAGATCCGGCATTCAGTACTTC	CARSGIQYF	TRBJ2-4	.	TRBV10-1	.
TGCAGCGTAGCAGAAGAATACAGGGGTAATGGCTACACCTTC	CSVAEEYRGNGYTF	TRBJ1-2	.	TRBV29-1	TRBD1
TGCGCCAGCAGCCCGAGGGAGACTAACTCCTACGAGCAGTACTTC	CASSPRETNSYEQYF	TRBJ2-7	.	TRBV4-1	.
TGTGCCAGCAGTTTCGAACAGGGATTGGGGGGCTACACCTTC	CASSFEQGLGGYTF	TRBJ1-2	.	TRBV27	.
TGTGCCAGCAGTCCCTCGACAGGGACCTACGAGCAGTACTTC	CASSPSTGTYEQYF	TRBJ2-7	.	TRBV27	TRBD1
TGTGCCAGCAGCTTACGTCAGCATACCGGGGAGCTGTTTTTT	CASSLRQHTGELFF	TRBJ2-2	.	TRBV7-9	.
TGTGCCAGCAGTTTAGACACAATCGAGCAGTACTTC	CASSLDTIEQYF	TRBJ2-7	.	TRBV27	.
TGTGCCAGCAGCGTAGCTGACAGCTCCTACGAGCAGTACTTC	CASSVADSSYEQYF	TRBJ2-7	.	TRBV9	.
TGTGCCAGCAGCCAAGATAAAGGGCCGGGAAACTACGAGCAGTACTTC	CASSQDKGPGNYEQYF	TRBJ2-7	.	TRBV14	.
TGTGCCATCAGTGAGCCCGGGACAGCTACCTTCGCCTCTGGGGCCAACGTCCTGACTTTC	CAISEPGTATFASGANVLTF	TRBJ2-6	.	TRBV10-3	TRBD1
TGTGCCAGCAGCGTAAGCTCTGGGGCCAACGTCCTGACTTTC	CASSVSSGANVLTF	TRBJ2-6	.	TRBV9	.
TGTGCCAGCAGTTTTGGACAGACCTACGAGCAGTACTTC	CASSFGQTYEQYF	TRBJ2-7	.	TRBV27	.